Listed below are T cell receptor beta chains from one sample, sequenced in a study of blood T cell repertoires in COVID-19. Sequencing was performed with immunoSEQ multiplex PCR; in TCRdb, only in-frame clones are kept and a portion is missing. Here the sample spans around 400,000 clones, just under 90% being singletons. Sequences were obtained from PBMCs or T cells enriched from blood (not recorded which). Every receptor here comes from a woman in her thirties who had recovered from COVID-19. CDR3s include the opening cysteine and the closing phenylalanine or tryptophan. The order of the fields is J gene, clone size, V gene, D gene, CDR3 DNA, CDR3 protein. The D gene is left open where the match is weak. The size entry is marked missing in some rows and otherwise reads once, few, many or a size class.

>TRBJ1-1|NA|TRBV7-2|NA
TGTGCCAGCAGCCTTGGGGCCCTCGGCACTGAAGCTTTCTTT
CASSLGALGTEAFF
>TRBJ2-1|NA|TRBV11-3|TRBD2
TGTGCCAGCAGCTTAAAAGTGGCGGGAGGGCCCGGTGAGCAGTTCTTC
CASSLKVAGGPGEQFF
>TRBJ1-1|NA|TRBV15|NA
TGTGCCACCAGCAGAGATGCAGGGGAAACAGCTTTCTTT
CATSRDAGETAFF
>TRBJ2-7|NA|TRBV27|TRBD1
TGTGCCAGCAGTCCGGGACAGGGATCCTCCTCCCGTGCTTACGAGCAGTACTTC
CASSPGQGSSSRAYEQYF
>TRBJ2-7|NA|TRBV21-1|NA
TGTGCCAGCAGCAAAGGCAGGGGGCGCAGCGCCTACGAGCAGTACTTC
CASSKGRGRSAYEQYF
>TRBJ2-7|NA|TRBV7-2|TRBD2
TGTGCCAGCAGCTTAGGTCTAGCGGTAGCCTACGAGCAGTACTTC
CASSLGLAVAYEQYF
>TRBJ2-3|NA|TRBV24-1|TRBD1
TGTGCCACCAGTGATTCGGGGACAGGGGGAACAGATACGCAGTATTTT
CATSDSGTGGTDTQYF
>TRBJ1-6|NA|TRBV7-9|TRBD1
TGTGCCAGCAGCTCAGACAGGACAGGGGTCGCTTCACCCCTCCACTTT
CASSSDRTGVASPLHF
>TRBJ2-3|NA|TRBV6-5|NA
TGTGCCAGCAGTTACTCCGGACAGGGACTAACAGATACGCAGTATTTT
CASSYSGQGLTDTQYF
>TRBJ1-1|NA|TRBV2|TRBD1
TGTGCCAGCAGGGGCCGACAGGGGGAATTTGGGGCTTTCTTT
CASRGRQGEFGAFF
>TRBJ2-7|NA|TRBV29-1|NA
TGCAGCGTTGAGGAGCGAAAAAGCTCCTACGAGCAGTACTTC
CSVEERKSSYEQYF
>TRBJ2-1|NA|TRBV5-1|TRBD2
TGCGCCAGCAGCTCGTTGACGACTAGCGGGAGCAATGAGCAGTTCTTC
CASSSLTTSGSNEQFF
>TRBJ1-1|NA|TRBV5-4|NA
TGTGCCAGCAGCCTGGATGGCAGGAACACTGAAGCTTTCTTT
CASSLDGRNTEAFF
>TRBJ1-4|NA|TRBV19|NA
TGTGCCAGTAGTAACGCCCTTGGAGGTGAAAAACTGTTTTTT
CASSNALGGEKLFF
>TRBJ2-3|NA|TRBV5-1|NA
TGCGCCAGCAGCTTGGCCGTGGTTAGCGGCACAGATACGCAGTATTTT
CASSLAVVSGTDTQYF
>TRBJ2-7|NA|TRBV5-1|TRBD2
TGCGCCAGCAGCTTGGCTAGCGGGAGGTACGAGCAGTACTTC
CASSLASGRYEQYF
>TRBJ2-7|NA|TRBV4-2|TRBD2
TGTGCCAGCAGCCAAGATCCCCCGGGACTAGCGTATTCCTACGAGCAGTACTTC
CASSQDPPGLAYSYEQYF
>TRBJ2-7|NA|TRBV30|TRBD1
TGTGCCTACAACCGGGACAGGGAGACCGAGCAGTACTTC
CAYNRDRETEQYF
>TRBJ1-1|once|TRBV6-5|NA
TGTGCCAGCAGGGGACGGGACTCACACACTGAAGCTTTCTTT
CASRGRDSHTEAFF
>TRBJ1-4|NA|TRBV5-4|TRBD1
TGTGCCAGCAGCGTGGAACAGGGGCCTAATGAAAAACTGTTTTTT
CASSVEQGPNEKLFF
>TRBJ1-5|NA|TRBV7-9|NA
TGTGCCAGCAGCCCCCCCGGAGGAAATCAGCCCCAGCATTTT
CASSPPGGNQPQHF
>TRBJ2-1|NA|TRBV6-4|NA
TGTGCCAGCAGTGAGGAGGGCCTCTACAATGAGCAGTTCTTC
CASSEEGLYNEQFF
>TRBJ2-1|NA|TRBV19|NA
TGTGCCAGTAGTAAACTAGTTTACAATGAGCAGTTCTTC
CASSKLVYNEQFF
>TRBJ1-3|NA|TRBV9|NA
TGTGCCAGCAGCGTAGCAGGAGGGGCGGTCGGAAACACCATATATTTT
CASSVAGGAVGNTIYF
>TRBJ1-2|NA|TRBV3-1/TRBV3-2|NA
TGTGCCAGCAGTGACAGTAGTTATGGCTACACCTTC
CASSDSSYGYTF
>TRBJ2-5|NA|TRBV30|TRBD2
TGTGCCTGGAGTGCGGGAGGAGAGACCCAGTACTTC
CAWSAGGETQYF
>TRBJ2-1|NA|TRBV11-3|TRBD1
TGTGCCAGCAGCTTAACGGGACAGAGTTACAATGAGCAGTTCTTC
CASSLTGQSYNEQFF
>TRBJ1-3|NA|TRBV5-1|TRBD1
TGCGCCAGCAGCCCCCACCCGGGACAGGGGGTGGTAAGAAACACCATATATTTT
CASSPHPGQGVVRNTIYF
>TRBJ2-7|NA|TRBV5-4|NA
TGTGCCAGCAGCTTGGTCGGGGGACCCTCCTACGAGCAGTACTTC
CASSLVGGPSYEQYF
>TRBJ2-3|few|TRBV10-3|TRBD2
TGTGCCGTCGGGACTAGCGCCAGCACAGATACGCAGTATTTT
CAVGTSASTDTQYF
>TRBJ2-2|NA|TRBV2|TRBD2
TGTGCCAGCAATTTAGAGGGAGGGTTGACCGGGGAGCTGTTTTTT
CASNLEGGLTGELFF
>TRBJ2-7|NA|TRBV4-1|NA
TGCGCCAGCAGCCAAGGGCTAGCACACTACGAGCAGTACTTC
CASSQGLAHYEQYF
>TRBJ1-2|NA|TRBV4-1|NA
TGCGCCAGCAGCCAAGTGACAGCGGGGGACTATGGCTACACCTTC
CASSQVTAGDYGYTF
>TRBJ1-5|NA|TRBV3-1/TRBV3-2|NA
TGTGCCAGCAGCCATGGGACTCATAATAGCAATCAGCCCCAGCATTTT
CASSHGTHNSNQPQHF
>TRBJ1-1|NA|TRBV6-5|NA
TGTGCCAGCAGGCAGGGGAGCACTGAAGCTTTCTTT
CASRQGSTEAFF
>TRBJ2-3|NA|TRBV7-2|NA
TGTGCCAGCAGCTTACTAAGCACAGATACGCAGTATTTT
CASSLLSTDTQYF
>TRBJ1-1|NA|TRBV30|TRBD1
TGTGCCTGGAGGGGGACAGCGTCAGCCGAAGCTTTCTTT
CAWRGTASAEAFF
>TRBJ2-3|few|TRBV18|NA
TGTGCCAGCTCACCACAAAGCCAGGGGACAGATACGCAGTATTTT
CASSPQSQGTDTQYF
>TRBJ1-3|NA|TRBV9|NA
TGTGCCAGCAGCGCTAGGACTGGAAACACCATATATTTT
CASSARTGNTIYF
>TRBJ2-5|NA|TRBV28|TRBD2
TGTGCCAGCAGTTTAGGTTCGTTGGCTAGCGGGAGTCAAGAGACCCAGTACTTC
CASSLGSLASGSQETQYF
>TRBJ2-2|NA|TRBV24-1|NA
TGTGCCACCAGTGGGACTCACACCGGGGAGCTGTTTTTT
CATSGTHTGELFF
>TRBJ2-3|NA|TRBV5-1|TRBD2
TGCGCCAGCAGCTTGGAACTAGCGGGTACAGATACGCAGTATTTT
CASSLELAGTDTQYF
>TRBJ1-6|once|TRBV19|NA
TGTGCCAGTACCGGGGTCTCCTATAATTCACCCCTCCACTTT
CASTGVSYNSPLHF
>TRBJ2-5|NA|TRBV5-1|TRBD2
TGCGCCAGCAGCTTGGGACTAGCGGGGGAAGAGACCCAGTACTTC
CASSLGLAGEETQYF
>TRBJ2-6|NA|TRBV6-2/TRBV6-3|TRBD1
TGTGCCAGCAGTGGACAGGGGGCGCCTGGGGCCAACGTCCTGACTTTC
CASSGQGAPGANVLTF
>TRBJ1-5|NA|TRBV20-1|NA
TGCAGTGCTAGTCGCGGACAGAGGGATCAGCCCCAGCATTTT
CSASRGQRDQPQHF
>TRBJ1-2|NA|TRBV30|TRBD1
TGTGCCTGGAGTCGTATCGAAGACAGGGGGTCGGGCTATGGCTACACCTTC
CAWSRIEDRGSGYGYTF
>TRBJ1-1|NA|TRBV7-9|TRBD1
TGTGCCAGCAGCTTAGCCCCCAGGGGGCGACCTGAAGCTTTCTTT
CASSLAPRGRPEAFF
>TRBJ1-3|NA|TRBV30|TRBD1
TGTGCCTGGAGTACAGGGGTGGGAAACACCATATATTTT
CAWSTGVGNTIYF
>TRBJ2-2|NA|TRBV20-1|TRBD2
TGCAGTGCTAGTCAACTAGCGGGAGGCTCAGGGGAGCTGTTTTTT
CSASQLAGGSGELFF